This T cell receptor (beta chain) originates from a study of shared clonotypes between healthy human individuals (dated by TCRdb to between 2020 and 2021). For the study in its entirety: Three men and a couple of women, aged 18 to 49 years, made up the cohort. To increase sequencing depth and limit assay-specific biases, TCR repertoire library preparation and sequencing were carried out by different laboratories using diverse techniques. Each donor's leukapheresis produced roughly between about 0.9 and 9.5 billion PBMCs. For each donor, CD4 naive and CD4 memory were each run on three plates, CD8 naive on two plates, and CD8 memory on one plate. To estimate repertoire size and how much clonotypes are shared between individuals, the study performed deep sequencing of blood TCR repertoires from a few healthy adults.

TCR CDR3 regions were amplified from genomic DNA by multiplex PCR using the deep immunoSEQ assay. Extracted genomic DNA from each cell subset was distributed evenly across all wells of several immunoSEQ 96-well plates, and each plate was treated as a replicate. For sorted subsets, each replicate PCR was loaded with 150 to 250 ng genomic DNA, equivalent to approximately 27,000 T cell genomes. Purified libraries were measured with a Qubit 3.0 fluorometer, size-checked on a Bioanalyzer 2100, and measured again with the KAPA Library Quantification kit. Every immunoSEQ 96-well plate was sequenced on a separate single-read 150-cycle Illumina NextSeq 550 flow cell. The study's processing was this. Because the immunoSEQ output held only junctional sequences and lacked quality scores, the filtering could not match the filtering applied to full-length reads. Sequences were annotated with PyIR, a Python wrapper for IgBLAST v1.9, using IMGT germline references to assign V/J genes and CDR3. Reads were filtered out if the reads had weak V/J assignments (E-value above 1e-6), no CDR3, stop codons, out-of-frame junctions, or ambiguous translated residues. V3J clonotypes were defined by identical inferred V gene, J gene, and CDR3 amino acid sequence. Percentage overlap between repertoires was calculated by dividing the number of shared unique clonotypes by the size of the smaller repertoire. Repertoire richness was assessed with RTK rarefaction, the Chao1 estimator, and Recon v2.1 estimates of unobserved clonotypes. Generation probabilities for all TCRbeta clonotypes obtained by the gDNA method from a few donors were computed using OLGA. Entries here come from immuneACCESS through TCRdb and include only in-frame sequences with V and J called. Some clones fail to appear in such tables; in the studies checked, an unresolved V gene covers under half of the shortfall, and the cause of the remainder is unknown. V and J calls and clone size are those listed in that table; D and trimming were worked out from the DNA. A total of roughly 2 million clones appear in this sample, approximately 94% of them only once. In total, the top ten clones hold around 0.13% of the sample.

The donors were healthy, HIV-negative adults who had no recently reported acute infections or vaccinations. All donors were Caucasian adults living in Nashville, Tennessee, USA. CD4+ T cells were enriched by magnetic negative selection, after which naive cells were positively selected on CD45RA and the negative fraction was taken as the memory subset. After blood collection by leukapheresis, PBMCs were isolated using Ficoll-Histopaque density gradient centrifugation and then cryopreserved in the vapor phase of liquid nitrogen. Analytical flow cytometry was used to check the purity and quantity of every magnetically sorted T cell population. Each sorted fraction had its genomic DNA isolated and then quantified by UV absorbance on a Nanodrop 2000c. Reading from cysteine to phenylalanine, the CDR3 counts 15 amino acids. Solely the CDR3 DNA is kept, with 45 bases framed from the first base. The germline V gene (reference sequence) specifies MNHNY as CDR1 and SVGAGI as CDR2. V lost 3 bases and J lost 3 bases; the stretch between them is 14 bases long.

What the research found in general, with its limitations: Incomplete sequencing was indicated by rarefaction of sorted-subset datasets, despite the large sequencing depth. Sampling was restricted to blood, and TCR repertoires in tissue are likely to differ from TCR repertoires in blood. Compared with non-shared clonotypes, clonotypes shared by all four sorted-subset donors had higher generation probabilities. When several donors were compared, the shared fraction of clonotypes was about 5.5% for naive CD4, over 3% for naive CD8, 2% to 2.5% for memory CD4, and 0.4% for memory CD8. Pairwise subsampling led to the expectation that sequencing depth would affect the degree of clonotype sharing among donors. Because the study included a small number of donors, the genetic and exposure-history diversity represented was limited. Naive subsets generally had larger estimated clonotype richness than memory subsets.

Details on this clone: The antigen this receptor binds is unknown. No much larger clone is present one base from it, and per-base qualities are unavailable.

This clonotype was obtained from a young man in good health. The chain was built from TRBV6-6 and TRBJ1-1; the D gene assignment is ambiguous. Material for sequencing was naive CD4+ T cells sorted from blood. Explained via the paper, the cell subset or site label denotes: CD45RA+ positively selected. The CDR3 reads as follows: CASSYLWREDTEAFF. Read as DNA, the sequence is TGTGCCAGCAGTTATCTGTGGAGGGAGGACACTGAAGCTTTCTTT.